This passage covers 26 T cell receptor beta chains from one sample sequenced in a study of cytomegalovirus exposure and HLA in healthy donors. The study ran its PCR with 60 Vbeta and 13 Jbeta primers. This table comes from immunoSEQ multiplex PCR, and its TCRdb copy is limited to in-frame clones, with some not included. The sample has 80,000 to 130,000 clones, approximately 72% seen once. The sequenced material came from PBMCs. These receptors came from a male donor in good health and CMV-seropositive.

The gene calls are TRBV5-6 and TRBJ2-7; TRBD1 might be the D (6 bases). With 9 bases removed from V and 2 bases from J, the gap between germline ends came to 15 bases. Germline V CDR1 and CDR2: SGHDT, YYEEEE. This CDR3 spans 13 amino acids. DNA of the CDR3: TGTGCCACCTCAACAGGGTTAACCTACGAGCAGTACTTC. Encoded protein: CATSTGLTYEQYF.

The chain couples TRBV19 to TRBJ1-1; D is possibly TRBD1 (5 bases). This CDR3 has 16 residues. Trimming removed 4 bases from V and 4 bases from J, with 19 bases in between. The V gene's germline CDR1 is LNHDA and CDR2 SQIVND (reference sequence). The CDR3 spells CASSRGGVGRVTEAFF. The CDR3 nucleotides are TGTGCCAGTAGTAGGGGAGGGGTGGGGCGAGTCACTGAAGCTTTCTTT.

This clone was seen a few times. The CDR3 here is CASRRDRQNTEAFF. The CDR3 DNA is TGTGCCAGCAGGAGGGACAGACAGAACACTGAAGCTTTCTTT. The chain joins TRBV6-4 to TRBJ1-1, with 7 nucleotides matching TRBD1. V lost 6 bases to trimming and J lost 1 base; unmatched junction nucleotides: 5. CDR1 and CDR2 (germline): MRHNA, SNTAGT. The CDR3 has 14 amino acids.

J is TRBJ2-2 and V is TRBV4-1; TRBD1 matches at 8 bases. Trimming cost V 3 bases and J 6 bases; bases outside gene matches: 9. Germline CDR1 is MGHRA and CDR2 is YSYEKL. The CDR3 runs 16 residues. The CDR3 bases are TGCGCCAGCAGCCATACCGGGACAGGACCCGCCGGGGAGCTGTTTTTT. Its translation: CASSHTGTGPAGELFF.

The chain has TRBV11-3 and TRBJ2-3; the D is unclear. CDR1 is SGHNT, CDR2 YENEEA, per germline. The CDR3 sequence is 14 residues long. With 1 base removed from V and 0 bases from J, the gap between germline ends came to 5 bases. This CDR3 reads CASSLVRSTDTQYF. CDR3 DNA sequence: TGTGCCAGCAGCTTAGTCCGGAGCACAGATACGCAGTATTTT.

The chain recombines TRBV19 with TRBJ1-4; TRBD1 agrees at 9 bases. V lost 6 bases and J lost 5; bases outside the gene matches: 4. CDR1 is LNHDA, CDR2 SQIVND, per germline (reference sequence). There are 14 residues in the CDR3. As DNA, the CDR3 is TGTGCCAGTAGGGACAGGGGTGGGAATGAAAAACTGTTTTTT. Residues: CASRDRGGNEKLFF.

This chain uses TRBV6-6 with TRBJ1-1, with 7 positions matching TRBD1. Trimming cost V 7 bases and J 1 base; bases outside gene matches: 9. Germline V lookup: CDR1 MNHNY, CDR2 SVGAGI (reference sequence). This CDR3 is 15 amino acids long. CDR3 in DNA: TGTGCCAGCACCGAAAACAGGGGTCAGAACACTGAAGCTTTCTTT. Its translation: CASTENRGQNTEAFF.

The rearrangement joins TRBV5-1 to TRBJ2-3, with a weak D call TRBD2 (5 bases). The CDR3 extends over 14 amino acids. Germline CDR1 and CDR2: SGHRS and YFSETQ. The V end was cut by 1 base, the J end by 2 bases, with 8 bases between. The DNA of the CDR3 is TGCGCCAGCAGCTTGACTAGAGTCACAGATACGCAGTATTTT. Protein product: CASSLTRVTDTQYF. Looking up the rest from reference TRBV5-1 and TRBJ2-3 gives the full variable domain: KAGVTQTPRYLIKTRGQQVTLSCSPISGHRSVSWYQQTPGQGLQFLFEYFSETQRNKGNFPGRFSGRQFSNSRSEMNVSTLELGDSALYLCASSLTRVTDTQYFGPGTRLTVL.

The chain employs TRBV4-2 and TRBJ2-7, with 7 nucleotides matching TRBD1. Trimming at V came to 5 bases and at J to 0 bases, leaving 7 bases not matched to a gene. CDR3 size: 15 residues. The germline V gene encodes CDR1 LGHNA and CDR2 YNFKEQ. CDR3 sequence reads: CASSFPRDSSYEQYF. For the CDR3, the DNA is TGTGCCAGCAGCTTTCCCCGGGACAGCTCCTACGAGCAGTACTTC.

This sequence joins TRBV29-1 and TRBJ1-1; D unclear. The CDR3 totals 14 residues. In germline, CDR1 is SQVTM, CDR2 ANQGSEA. V was clipped by 0 bases and J by 8 bases, with 16 bases between them. The CDR3 reads CSVEDLAGGAEAFF. Written as DNA, the CDR3 is TGCAGCGTTGAAGACCTGGCGGGAGGAGCGGAAGCTTTCTTT.

This clone was seen a handful of times. The chain links TRBV30 to TRBJ2-3, with unresolved D. The CDR3 contains 11 residues. The V gene lost 6 bases and the J gene lost 3 bases, with 7 bases spanning the gap. Looked up from germline, CDR1 is GTSNPN and CDR2 is SVGIG (reference sequence). DNA of the CDR3: TGTGCCTGCCTGACAACAGATACGCAGTATTTT. Encoded protein: CACLTTDTQYF.

This clone occurred once. V gene TRBV10-3 combines with J gene TRBJ2-2; 8 bases line up with TRBD2. CDR3 size: 13 residues. Unmatched junction bases numbered 4, after V lost 8 bases and J lost 5 bases. The germline V gene has CDR1 ENHRY and CDR2 SYGVKD. The chain's CDR3 is CAIDSGATGELFF. CDR3 coding DNA: TGTGCCATCGATAGCGGGGCTACCGGGGAGCTGTTTTTT.

As DNA, the CDR3 is TGTGCCAGCAGTGGGGACAGGGGAAACTATGGCTACACCTTC. This encodes CASSGDRGNYGYTF. The chain couples TRBV2 to TRBJ1-2, with 10 positions matching TRBD1. CDR1 and CDR2 from the germline V gene are SNHLY and FYNNEI. The CDR3 has 14 amino acids. Trimming cost V 4 bases and J 2 bases; bases outside gene matches: 1.

The J gene is TRBJ1-4, the V gene TRBV2; TRBD1 agrees at 7 bases. The germline V gene has CDR1 SNHLY and CDR2 FYNNEI. There are 15 residues in the CDR3. V was pared by 6 bases and J by 8 bases, with 12 bases of the junction left unmatched. CDR3 amino acids: CASSSNRQGREKLFF. The DNA for the CDR3 is TGTGCCAGCAGCTCAAATAGACAGGGTCGGGAAAAACTGTTTTTT.

The chain joins TRBV7-9 to TRBJ1-6; 9 bases line up with TRBD1. The germline V gene encodes CDR1 SEHNR and CDR2 FQNEAQ (reference sequence). The trim removed 3 bases at V and 9 bases at J, leaving 6 bases unmatched. The CDR3 has 15 amino acids. CDR3: CASSFTGGFVSPLHF. In DNA form, the CDR3 reads TGTGCCAGCAGCTTTACAGGGGGCTTCGTTTCACCCCTCCACTTT.

The chain recombines TRBV15 with TRBJ1-5; D is unresolved. Germline loops: CDR1 LNHNV, CDR2 YYDKDF (reference sequence). V shed 1 base and J shed 5 bases, with 15 bases lying between them. CDR3 length: 16 amino acids. Written as DNA, the CDR3 is TGTGCCACCAGCAGAGTGGAGGGCCCTTTTCATCAGCCCCAGCATTTT. This sequence encodes CATSRVEGPFHQPQHF.

This clone was seen once. V gene TRBV6-5 combines with J gene TRBJ1-6; tentatively, D is TRBD1 (6 bases). Germline-derived CDR1 and CDR2 are MNHEY and SVGAGI. The CDR3 loop spans 14 amino acids. V was pared by 7 bases and J by 6 bases, with 13 bases between. The DNA of the CDR3 is TGTGCCAGCACCCTAGACAGGAGTAATTCACCCCTCCACTTT. Translating gives CASTLDRSNSPLHF.

The chain recombines TRBV7-6 with TRBJ2-7; tentatively, D is TRBD1 (5 bases). Trimming shortened V by 4 bases and J by 0 bases, and 10 bases separated the two germline ends. Germline V lookup: CDR1 SGHVS, CDR2 FNYEAQ. The CDR3 totals 14 residues. This CDR3 is CASSSTVFSYEQYF. The DNA of the CDR3 is TGTGCCAGCAGCTCGACAGTGTTCTCCTACGAGCAGTACTTC.

This clone showed up just once. The chain carries TRBV28 and TRBJ2-7; no reliable D call. The CDR3 has 12 residues. Germline values: CDR1 MDHEN, CDR2 SYDVKM. Trimming removed 2 bases from V and 7 bases from J, with 9 bases in between. CDR3 sequence (DNA): TGTGCCAGCAGTTTACAGAAGACAGAGCAGTACTTC. Protein product: CASSLQKTEQYF. Full variable domain (rest looked up from reference TRBV28 and TRBJ2-7): DVKVTQSSRYLVKRTGEKVFLECVQDMDHENMFWYRQDPGLGLRLIYFSYDVKMKEKGDIPEGYSVSREKKERFSLILESASTNQTSMYLCASSLQKTEQYFGPGTRLTVT.

CDR3 nucleotide sequence: TGTGCCAGCAGCTTAGTCCCGGGGTCGTCAGCCAAAAACATTCAGTACTTC. Protein sequence: CASSLVPGSSAKNIQYF. This rearrangement joins TRBV7-9 to TRBJ2-4, with D possibly TRBD2 on 5 matching bases. CDR1 and CDR2 (germline): SEHNR, FQNEAQ (reference sequence). Trimming left V 1 base short and J 0 bases short, with 13 bases between. The CDR3 covers 17 residues.

The rearrangement uses TRBV5-6 and TRBJ1-1; 7 nucleotides line up with TRBD1. CDR3 length: 16 residues. J lost 8 bases, V lost 1 base, and 14 bases had no gene match. Germline CDR1 reads SGHDT; CDR2 reads YYEEEE. The DNA of the CDR3 is TGTGCCAGCAGCTTGAGAGTAGGAGGGGGCGTTTTGGAAGCTTTCTTT. Translation: CASSLRVGGGVLEAFF.

This clone was picked up a small number of times. The CDR3 sequence is CASSGDREIDEQFF. CDR3 coding DNA: TGTGCCAGCAGTGGCGACAGGGAGATCGATGAGCAGTTCTTC. The V and J genes are TRBV6-1 and TRBJ2-1, with 7 bases matching TRBD1. CDR1 is MNHNS, CDR2 SASEGT, per germline. The CDR3 runs to 14 residues. The V segment lost 4 bases and the J segment 8 bases; nucleotides outside the gene matches: 8.

Points on this clone: In the same sample, other DNA sequences code for this CDR3. This rearrangement joins TRBV4-1 to TRBJ2-2; tentative D call: TRBD2 (5 bases). V was cut by 0 bases and J by 1 base, with 6 bases left in between. CDR3 size: 15 residues. Germline assignment: CDR1 MGHRA and CDR2 YSYEKL. The DNA for the CDR3 is TGCGCCAGCAGCCAAGATCGGGGGAACACCGGGGAGCTGTTTTTT. It translates to CASSQDRGNTGELFF.

The chain recombines TRBV4-2 with TRBJ1-5; 9 positions match TRBD1. The CDR3 runs 20 residues. Trimming removed 1 base from V and 0 bases from J; junction bases left unmatched: 13. Germline V gives CDR1 LGHNA, CDR2 YNFKEQ. The CDR3 loop reads CASSQAGTGKFGDSNQPQHF. CDR3 sequence (DNA): TGTGCCAGCAGCCAAGCTGGGACAGGGAAGTTCGGGGATAGCAATCAGCCCCAGCATTTT.

The chain links TRBV27 to TRBJ1-2; tentatively, D is TRBD1 (5 bases). V shed 5 bases and J shed 6 bases, with 16 bases lying between them. The CDR3 is 14 residues long. From germline, CDR1 is MNHEY and CDR2 SMNVEV (reference sequence). The CDR3 bases are TGTGCCAGCAGTAAATTCCAGGGTGGGAATGGCTACACCTTC. Residues: CASSKFQGGNGYTF.

The gene calls are TRBV11-2 and TRBJ1-4; TRBD1 agrees at 7 bases. CDR3 length equals 15 residues. Germline CDR1 reads SGHAT; CDR2 reads FQNNGV. Trimming at V came to 4 bases and at J to 4 bases, leaving 6 bases not matched to a gene. DNA of the CDR3: TGTGCCAGCAGCTACCGGGACAGTGTTAATGAAAAACTGTTTTTT. Translation gives CASSYRDSVNEKLFF.